This entry is about one T cell receptor beta chain. Its matching antigen is unknown. This record comes from a study of early T cells in non-severe SARS-CoV-2 infection. Across the study: Unpaired chains resulted from sequencing bulk RNA of unsorted whole blood. General study findings and limits: Using VDJdb, the matching emphasized anti-spike CD8 responses while missing private and CD4 specificities.

The library protocol tagged individual cDNA molecules with unique molecular identifiers. TCRdb itself ran the 5' RACE reads through MiXCR, one entry per CDR3 protein. Of about 64,000 distinct CDR3 sequences listed, just over 20% are singletons. V lost 6 bases to trimming and J lost 1 base, with 9 bases between them. This CDR3 contains 12 residues. Germline loops: CDR1 SQVTM, CDR2 ANQGSEA. This chain joins TRBV29-1 and TRBJ1-1, with D tentatively TRBD1 (5 bases). This sequence was found in an adult who was a healthcare worker with PCR-confirmed SARS-CoV-2 infection or an uninfected control (not recorded which). The material sequenced was whole blood, taken at baseline. The CDR3 DNA is TGCAGCGTCGACAGAGCGAACACTGAAGCTTTCTTT. Its translation: CSVDRANTEAFF.